This T cell receptor (beta chain) was identified during a study of OX40 agonist ivuxolimab in advanced cancers. Across the study: Ivuxolimab was delivered to patients intravenously every 2 weeks at doses spanning 0.01 to 10 mg/kg.

CDR1 KGHSH and CDR2 LQKENI come from the germline V gene. The CDR3 is made up of 14 amino acids. V dropped 5 bases and J dropped 1 base, with 12 bases sitting between them. Measured with immunoSEQ multiplex PCR; TCRdb has only the in-frame clones, and not every one. This sample has tens of thousands of clones; about nine tenths occur once, and the top ten carry less than 1.3%. Study-wide findings and caveats: The work left the antigen specificity of expanded peripheral T cells undetermined.

A note on this clone: Its matching antigen is unknown.

V gene TRBV18 combines with J gene TRBJ2-7; unclear D gene. Here the sequenced sample was CD4+ or CD8+ T cells sorted from blood, taken in a trial of the OX40 agonist ivuxolimab. The receptor was isolated from an adult with an advanced solid tumor such as melanoma, head and neck, liver or kidney cancer. The CDR3 coding sequence is TGTGCCAGCTCAACTTCGACCCCTTCCTACGAGCAGTACTTC. This translates into CASSTSTPSYEQYF.